Listed here is a single T cell receptor beta chain. The antigen is not known. This entry comes from a study of T cell responses to AZD1222 COVID-19 vaccine. The study's findings and limits: Repertoires in all cases were sampled only once the peak T cell response had passed.

Using immunoSEQ multiplex PCR, the repertoire was profiled, and TCRdb retains in-frame clones only, with some absent. The table lists under 200,000 clones, 88% of them singletons. The CDR3 totals 17 residues. The ends were cut back, 0 bases at V and 1 base at J, with 15 bases in the middle. Germline V lookup: CDR1 SGHRS, CDR2 YFSETQ. This clonotype was obtained from an adult who received the AZD1222 COVID-19 vaccine. The input for sequencing was peripheral blood, taken 28 days after the second AZD1222 dose. The V call is TRBV5-1, the J call TRBJ2-3; D is undetermined. The CDR3 region has the DNA TGCGCCAGCAGCTTGGCCTCCGGTCTTTACGGCACAGATACGCAGTATTTT. Protein sequence: CASSLASGLYGTDTQYF.